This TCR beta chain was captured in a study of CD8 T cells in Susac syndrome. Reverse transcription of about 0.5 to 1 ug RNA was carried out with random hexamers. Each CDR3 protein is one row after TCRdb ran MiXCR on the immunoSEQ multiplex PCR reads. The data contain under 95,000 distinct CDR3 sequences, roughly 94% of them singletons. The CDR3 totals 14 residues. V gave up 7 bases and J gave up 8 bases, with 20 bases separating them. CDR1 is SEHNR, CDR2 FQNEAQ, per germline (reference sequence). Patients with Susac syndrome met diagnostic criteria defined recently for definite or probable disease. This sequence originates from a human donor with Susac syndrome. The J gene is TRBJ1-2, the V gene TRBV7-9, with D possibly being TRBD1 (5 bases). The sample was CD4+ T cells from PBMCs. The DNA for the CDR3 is TGTGCCAGCACCCTCCTGGGCAGGGTAGGCGGCTACACCTTC. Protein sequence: CASTLLGRVGGYTF.